This T cell receptor (beta chain) was documented in a study of shared clonotypes between healthy human individuals. The V segment lost 5 bases and the J segment 0 bases; nucleotides outside the gene matches: 4. In germline, CDR1 is SEHNR, CDR2 FQNEAQ (reference sequence). This CDR3 has 15 amino acids. At the deep level, the assay was run. Per the original methods: ImmunoSEQ sequences covered only the junction and lacked quality scores; filtering therefore differed. Assay: immunoSEQ multiplex PCR; the TCRdb copy retains only in-frame clones and omits some. That table supplies the V and J calls and clone size; D and trimming were determined from the DNA. The table includes about 2.3 million clones, 80% to 95% detected once. Donors were healthy HIV-negative adults without recently reported acute infections or vaccinations. Both subsets, CD45RA+ naive and CD45RA-negative memory, were split from the CD4+ cells.

Sequenced material: naive CD4+ T cells from PBMCs. Noted subset: CD45RA+ positively selected. The J gene is TRBJ1-1, the V gene TRBV7-9; 9 nucleotides align to TRBD1. This TCR derives from a man aged 18 to 29 in good health. Some clones in this sample may be carry-over from other donors' samples. The chain's CDR3 is CASSPTGGVNTEAFF. CDR3 sequence (DNA): TGTGCCAGCAGCCCGACAGGGGGTGTGAACACTGAAGCTTTCTTT.